The T cell receptor (beta chain) under discussion was sequenced for a study of spatial heterogeneity in lung cancer. Indicated time point: sample taken at primary tumor resection. Germline V gives CDR1 DFQATT, CDR2 SNEGSKA (reference sequence). This CDR3 is built from 14 residues. V lost 3 bases, J lost 5 bases, and 6 bases stayed unmatched. TCRdb re-analysed the 5' RACE reads in MiXCR, keeping a single row per CDR3 protein. The sample lists just under 95,000 distinct CDR3 sequences; about an eighth were seen once. The clonotype comes from a male donor with early-stage non-small cell lung cancer. The rearrangement links TRBV20-1 to TRBJ2-7; TRBD1 matches at 11 bases. Sequencing used PBMCs, obtained at surgery. For the CDR3, the DNA is TGCAGTGCTAGGGGATGGACAGGGGGCCACGAGCAGTACTTC. As protein: CSARGWTGGHEQYF.